Listed below are T cell receptor beta chains from one sample, sequenced in a study of identical twins. One entry per CDR3 protein results from TCRdb running MiXCR on the 5' RACE reads. This table holds around 240,000 distinct CDR3 sequences, around 7% found once. The sample was also linked to a second study, of yellow fever vaccine responses in identical twins.

Material for sequencing was memory (CD45RO+) T cells sorted from blood. All receptors derive from a woman aged 18-29 years in good health. Each CDR3 is given with its conserved first and last residue. A D gene is named only where the DNA matches it firmly. A clone size is listed for some rows: how often the clone was seen (once, few, many), or a class if it is expanded.

TRBD1	few	TRBV7-2	TRBJ1-4	CASSLRTGPNEKLFF	TGTGCCAGCAGCTTAAGGACAGGGCCTAATGAAAAACTGTTTTTT
.	few	TRBV29-1	TRBJ1-1	CSGRGGGTEAFF	TGCAGCGGTCGGGGCGGGGGAACTGAAGCTTTCTTT
TRBD2	few	TRBV7-3	TRBJ2-1	CASSFQRDNNEQFF	TGTGCCAGCAGCTTCCAGCGGGATAACAATGAGCAGTTCTTC
.	many	TRBV5-1	TRBJ2-2	CASSLEVRGELFF	TGCGCCAGCAGCTTGGAGGTTCGGGGGGAGCTGTTTTTT
TRBD2	many	TRBV7-6	TRBJ2-3	CASSLGAGGSTDTQYF	TGTGCCAGCAGCTTAGGAGCGGGGGGGAGCACAGATACGCAGTATTTT
.	many	TRBV29-1	TRBJ2-7	CSVVGQGFNEQYF	TGCAGCGTTGTAGGGCAGGGGTTCAACGAGCAGTACTTC
TRBD1	many	TRBV7-8	TRBJ1-5	CASSPGQGGNQPQHF	TGTGCCAGCAGCCCTGGACAGGGTGGGAATCAGCCCCAGCATTTT
.	few	TRBV5-4	TRBJ2-1	CASSLAQASAYNEQFF	TGTGCCAGCAGCTTAGCCCAGGCTAGCGCTTACAATGAGCAGTTCTTC
TRBD2	.	TRBV3-1	TRBJ2-3	CASSQGLAGGGAQYF	TGTGCCTCCAGCCAAGGGCTAGCGGGAGGGGGGGCGCAGTATTTT
TRBD1	many	TRBV5-1	TRBJ2-5	CASSPGQGNLETQYF	TGCGCCAGCAGCCCGGGACAGGGTAACTTGGAGACCCAGTACTTC
TRBD2	many	TRBV20-1	TRBJ2-2	CSAQTSGRGTGELFF	TGCAGTGCCCAAACTAGCGGGAGAGGAACCGGGGAGCTGTTTTTT
.	many	TRBV6-2/TRBV6-3	TRBJ2-7	CASSYSDSSYEQYF	TGTGCCAGCAGTTACTCGGACAGCTCCTACGAGCAGTACTTC
.	few	TRBV27	TRBJ2-7	CASSLSGRAGKAPEQYF	TGTGCCAGCAGTTTAAGTGGGCGGGCAGGGAAAGCTCCCGAGCAGTACTTC
.	many	TRBV5-1	TRBJ2-1	CASSPLTSGNEQFF	TGCGCCAGCAGCCCTCTGACTAGTGGCAATGAGCAGTTCTTC
.	many	TRBV7-9	TRBJ2-1	CASSFGSSNEQFF	TGTGCCAGCAGCTTCGGGAGTAGCAATGAGCAGTTCTTC
TRBD1	many	TRBV10-3	TRBJ2-1	CAISETGTGYNEQFF	TGTGCCATCAGTGAAACCGGGACAGGATACAATGAGCAGTTCTTC
.	.	TRBV11-2	TRBJ2-2	CASSNIQGFGTGELFF	TGTGCCAGCAGCAATATACAGGGATTCGGCACCGGGGAGCTGTTTTTT
.	few	TRBV19	TRBJ2-2	CASSIGKGIIRNTGELFF	TGTGCCAGTAGTATAGGGAAAGGCATTATACGGAACACCGGGGAGCTGTTTTTT
.	.	TRBV20-1	TRBJ2-5	CSARYALKETQYF	TGCAGTGCTAGATACGCTTTAAAAGAGACCCAGTACTTC
TRBD1	many	TRBV6-1	TRBJ1-1	CASSPWGQASNTEAFF	TGTGCCAGCAGTCCTTGGGGACAGGCCTCGAACACTGAAGCTTTCTTT
TRBD1	few	TRBV7-9	TRBJ1-5	CASSQGGTGHQPQHF	TGTGCCAGCAGCCAGGGGGGGACAGGTCATCAGCCCCAGCATTTT
TRBD1	many	TRBV12-3/TRBV12-4	TRBJ2-2	CASSPTPGTGRAGELFF	TGTGCCAGCAGCCCGACCCCCGGGACAGGCCGCGCCGGGGAGCTGTTTTTT
.	many	TRBV10-2	TRBJ2-1	CASSASHFNEQFF	TGCGCCAGCAGTGCCTCTCACTTCAATGAGCAGTTCTTC
.	many	TRBV20-1	TRBJ1-1	CSARVPGPWNTEAFF	TGCAGTGCTAGAGTCCCGGGACCCTGGAACACTGAAGCTTTCTTT
TRBD1	many	TRBV5-6	TRBJ2-1	CASSSSAGTGGFEQFF	TGTGCCAGCAGCTCCTCGGCCGGGACAGGGGGCTTTGAGCAGTTCTTC
.	.	TRBV7-9	TRBJ2-1	CASSIRTGIYNEQFF	TGTGCCAGCAGCATCAGGACGGGGATTTACAATGAGCAGTTCTTC
.	many	TRBV24-1	TRBJ2-5	CATSATLRGTQYF	TGTGCCACCAGTGCCACTCTCCGAGGGACCCAGTACTTC
.	few	TRBV27	TRBJ1-5	CASSLWGADNQPQHF	TGTGCCAGCAGTTTATGGGGCGCTGACAATCAGCCCCAGCATTTT
TRBD2	many	TRBV12-3/TRBV12-4	TRBJ2-1	CASSWGALAGGRNEQFF	TGTGCCAGCAGCTGGGGGGCCCTAGCGGGAGGTAGAAATGAGCAGTTCTTC
.	few	TRBV11-2	TRBJ2-1	CASSLAVEYEQFF	TGTGCCAGCAGCTTAGCAGTCGAGTATGAGCAGTTCTTC
TRBD2	many	TRBV14	TRBJ2-3	CASSYGLAGPTDTQYF	TGTGCCAGCAGCTACGGACTAGCGGGACCCACAGATACGCAGTATTTT
TRBD2	.	TRBV7-2	TRBJ2-3	CASSPVRGFTDTQYF	TGTGCCAGCAGCCCAGTGCGGGGGTTCACAGATACGCAGTATTTT
TRBD1	many	TRBV9	TRBJ1-4	CASSPQPGGGEKLFF	TGTGCCAGCAGCCCCCAGCCAGGGGGCGGTGAAAAACTGTTTTTT
.	few	TRBV12-3/TRBV12-4	TRBJ1-5	CASSFTLSGIHSNQPQHF	TGTGCCAGCAGTTTTACCCTCTCAGGGATTCATAGCAATCAGCCCCAGCATTTT
.	many	TRBV6-5	TRBJ1-1	CASSYSTGTRNTEAFF	TGTGCCAGCAGTTACTCGACCGGGACAAGGAACACTGAAGCTTTCTTT
.	many	TRBV10-3	TRBJ1-6	CASSSGGSFYNSPLHF	TGTGCCTCCTCCAGCGGGGGGTCCTTCTATAATTCACCCCTCCACTTT
.	few	TRBV15	TRBJ2-2	CATSSDGRGHTGELFF	TGTGCCACCAGCAGTGACGGGAGAGGGCACACCGGGGAGCTGTTTTTT
.	few	TRBV5-6	TRBJ2-2	CASSLVSGVHTGELFF	TGTGCCAGCAGCCTGGTGTCGGGAGTGCACACCGGGGAGCTGTTTTTT
.	few	TRBV2	TRBJ2-2	CASTRELGGELFF	TGTGCCAGCACCCGGGAGTTGGGCGGGGAGCTGTTTTTT
TRBD2	.	TRBV5-4	TRBJ2-5	CASSPSGSGPVTQYF	TGTGCCAGCAGTCCTAGCGGGAGTGGCCCAGTGACCCAGTACTTC
TRBD2	once	TRBV3-1	TRBJ2-2	CASSQLGLAGNTGELVF	TGTGCCAGCAGCCAACTGGGACTAGCGGGGAACACCGGGGAGCTGGTTTTT
.	.	TRBV6-1	TRBJ1-2	CASSRAQGWKMYGYTF	TGTGCCAGCAGTCGAGCCCAGGGGTGGAAGATGTATGGCTACACCTTC
.	many	TRBV6-1	TRBJ2-2	CASRGTANTGELFF	TGTGCCAGCAGGGGTACGGCGAACACCGGGGAGCTGTTTTTT
.	few	TRBV7-2	TRBJ2-2	CASSRAPSNTGELFF	TGTGCCAGCAGCCGGGCCCCATCGAACACCGGGGAGCTGTTTTTT
.	.	TRBV27	TRBJ1-5	CASSSFPTGHQPQHF	TGTGCCAGCAGTTCCTTTCCGACAGGCCATCAGCCCCAGCATTTT
.	few	TRBV6-1	TRBJ2-3	CASTDQGGLNTQYF	TGTGCCAGCACAGACCAGGGGGGGCTAAATACGCAGTATTTT
TRBD2	many	TRBV6-5	TRBJ2-1	CASWTSGRASYNEQFF	TGTGCCAGTTGGACTAGCGGGAGGGCCAGCTACAATGAGCAGTTCTTC
.	few	TRBV4-1	TRBJ2-3	CASSQPTRHPYSTDTQYF	TGCGCCAGCAGCCAACCTACTAGACATCCCTATAGCACAGATACGCAGTATTTT
TRBD1	few	TRBV6-5	TRBJ2-7	CASSYTGQGTSYEQYF	TGTGCCAGCAGTTACACCGGACAGGGGACCTCCTACGAGCAGTACTTC